The 10 T cell receptor beta chains below come from one sample, sequenced in a study of cytomegalovirus exposure and HLA in healthy donors. The PCR used 60 Vbeta and 13 Jbeta primers. Produced via immunoSEQ multiplex PCR; TCRdb's table is partial and in-frame only. Here the sample spans roughly 120,000 clones, around 78% being singletons. The sequencing sample was made of PBMCs. The receptors were gathered from a woman aged 30 to 39 in good health and CMV-seropositive.

The V call is TRBV7-2, the J call TRBJ1-1; D remains unclear. This CDR3 comprises 13 residues. Germline CDR1 and CDR2: SGHTA and FQGNSA. The germline V and J ends were trimmed by 4 bases and 3 bases, with 9 bases remaining between them. The CDR3 nucleotides read TGTGCCAGCAGCTCGCGGCGCGACACTGAAGCTTTCTTT. Protein sequence: CASSSRRDTEAFF.

This chain links TRBV10-3 with TRBJ1-2; 8 bases align to TRBD1. V was pared by 2 bases and J by 0 bases, with 11 bases of the junction left unmatched. Germline V gene sequence: CDR1 ENHRY, CDR2 SYGVKD. CDR3 size: 18 residues. The CDR3 DNA reads as TGTGCCATCAGTGAGCCCAACCTACAGGGGGTAGCTAACTATGGCTACACCTTC. Protein product: CAISEPNLQGVANYGYTF.

The V gene is TRBV5-6, the J gene TRBJ2-5; 7 bases match TRBD2. The length of the CDR3 is 15 residues. CDR1 is SGHDT and CDR2 is YYEEEE in the germline V gene. Germline trimming cut 4 bases from V and 3 bases from J; bases unmatched to any gene: 9. CDR3 nucleotides: TGTGCCAGCAGCCAACCGGGACTACAAAAAGAGACCCAGTACTTC. Translating it yields CASSQPGLQKETQYF. Looking up the rest from reference TRBV5-6 and TRBJ2-5 gives the full variable domain: DAGVTQSPTHLIKTRGQQVTLRCSPKSGHDTVSWYQQALGQGPQFIFQYYEEEERQRGNFPDRFSGHQFPNYSSELNVNALLLGDSALYLCASSQPGLQKETQYFGPGTRLLVL.

J is TRBJ2-5 and V is TRBV6-1, with D tentatively TRBD2 (7 bases). Trimming cost V 7 bases and J 5 bases, with 20 bases left between them. CDR1 is MNHNS and CDR2 is SASEGT in the germline V gene. This CDR3 has 15 amino acids. The chain's CDR3 is CASTLTGGFEETQYF. In DNA form, the CDR3 reads TGTGCCAGCACCCTAACGGGGGGCTTCGAGGAGACCCAGTACTTC.

The V call is TRBV4-3, the J call TRBJ1-2; D not certain. With 0 bases removed from V and 5 bases from J, the gap between germline ends came to 7 bases. This CDR3 spans 13 amino acids. The germline gives CDR1 LGHNA, CDR2 YSLEER. The CDR3 loop is CASSQDGKYGYTF. DNA of the CDR3: TGCGCCAGCAGCCAAGATGGCAAATATGGCTACACCTTC.

This sequence joins TRBV7-6 and TRBJ2-7; possibly TRBD2 for D (6 bases). With 2 bases removed from V and 6 bases from J, the gap between germline ends came to 11 bases. The CDR3 is 13 amino acids. The germline CDR1 and CDR2 sequences are SGHVS and FNYEAQ. In nucleotides, the CDR3 is TGTGCCAGCAGCTTATCGACTAGTACCGAGCAGTACTTC. Protein sequence: CASSLSTSTEQYF.

The rearrangement joins TRBV23-1 to TRBJ2-1; D unresolved. TRBV23-1 is an open reading frame, and its role is uncertain. The CDR3 has 16 amino acids. V was trimmed by 1 base and J by 2 bases, leaving 12 bases between them. CDR3 sequence reads: CASSQCSPLTYNEQFF. The CDR3 region has the DNA TGCGCCAGCAGTCAATGTAGCCCCCTTACCTACAATGAGCAGTTCTTC.

The V gene is TRBV14, the J gene TRBJ2-1; TRBD2 agrees at 13 bases. V dropped 4 bases and J dropped 6; count of bases not matched to a gene: 9. The CDR3 length is 17 residues. Germline V gene data show CDR1 as SGHDN and CDR2 as FVKESK. The CDR3 DNA sequence: TGTGCCAGCAGCCGACTAGCGGGGGGCGCTGGGCCCAATGAGCAGTTCTTC. Its translation is CASSRLAGGAGPNEQFF.

The J gene is TRBJ2-5, the V gene TRBV18, with TRBD2 as a possible D gene (5 bases). The CDR3 length is 13 residues. With 3 bases removed from V and 7 bases from J, the gap between germline ends came to 12 bases. The germline V gene has CDR1 KGHSH and CDR2 LQKENI. CDR3 coding DNA: TGTGCCAGCTCACCCCCCAATGCGGGGACCCAGTACTTC. This translates into CASSPPNAGTQYF. The full variable domain, with the rest looked up from reference TRBV18 and TRBJ2-5, is NAGVMQNPRHLVRRRGQEARLRCSPMKGHSHVYWYRQLPEEGLKFMVYLQKENIIDESGMPKERFSAEFPKEGPSILRIQQVVRGDSAAYFCASSPPNAGTQYFGPGTRLLVL.

The rearrangement links TRBV28 to TRBJ2-7; a possible D gene is TRBD1 (5 bases). CDR3 size: 18 residues. Germline CDR1 reads MDHEN; CDR2 reads SYDVKM. Between the trimmed V and J ends, which lost 6 bases and 0 bases, there was a span of 24 bases. The CDR3 nucleotides are TGTGCCAGCAGCCAACTGACCTGGACACGCGGCTTCTCCTACGAGCAGTACTTC. As protein: CASSQLTWTRGFSYEQYF.